The present T cell receptor beta chain was sequenced within a study of blood T cell repertoires in COVID-19 (dated by TCRdb to 2019 to 2021). About the investigation overall: Samples from collaborators originated in the United States, Italy and Spain and spanned both the acute and convalescent phases of COVID-19. A de-identified subject ID, COVID-19 status, age in years and sex were almost always included in the sample metadata. The samples were drawn from the first 160 participants of the ongoing ImmuneRACE study and from 950 to 1,500 subjects provided by 6 global collaborators. The prospective study material was composed of cDNA or gDNA derived from T cells, B-cell-depleted T cells, or PBMCs. HLA class I and class II types, where available, came from metadata supplied by the sample provider rather than from assay-based typing. Subjects who had been exposed to COVID-19, were actively infected with it, or had recovered from it provided the deeply sampled blood TCRbeta repertoires that made up the dataset. The repertoires were made available in a free public database intended to serve as a resource for research on the immune response to SARS-CoV-2. Broad study findings and their caveats: The quantity of clinical and demographic metadata differed by source and by participant and was supplied without curation.

The collaborating institutions used their own protocols to collect whole blood in K2EDTA tubes. For TCRbeta analysis, collaborator samples were shipped as frozen whole blood, as isolated PBMCs, or as DNA extracted from either sample type. The germline V gene encodes CDR1 SGHRS and CDR2 YFSETQ. V loses 0 bases of germline sequence and J loses 1 base, and the interval between the two ends is 10 bases. Counted from cysteine to phenylalanine, this CDR3 has 15 amino acids. Only the CDR3 DNA stays, 45 bases, in frame from base 1. The immunoSEQ Assay, a bias-controlled multiplex PCR, was used to amplify TCRbeta CDR3 regions from genomic DNA. The study's processing was this. The number of nucleated cells in each sample was estimated by amplification of reference gene primers within the assay. To quantify the absolute abundance of each unique TCRbeta CDR3 rearrangement, sequence reads were collapsed and filtered. Productive Simpson clonality was computed per sample as the square root of Simpson's diversity index over productive rearrangements. The table was pulled from immuneACCESS by TCRdb, which kept in-frame rearrangements only. Such tables lose some clones; where checked, under half of the loss comes from unresolved V genes, and the rest has no known cause. That table supplies the V and J calls and clone size; D and trimming were determined from the DNA. This sample holds 88,000 or so clones; over 65% were observed only once. The ten biggest clones cover approximately 10% of the sample.

Concerning this clone: Its antigen remains undetermined. Qualities for individual bases were not recorded, and no much larger clone is one base off.

This clonotype originated in a human donor in a cohort sampled during active COVID-19. This sequence uses TRBV5-1 and TRBJ2-5, with a tentative D gene TRBD1 over 5 matching bases. The material sequenced was peripheral blood. The CDR3 in this case is CASSLDDSSQETQYF. The sequence in DNA is TGCGCCAGCAGCTTGGATGACAGCAGCCAAGAGACCCAGTACTTC.